This paragraph covers one T cell receptor beta chain sequence. The entry originates in a study of CD8 T cells in Susac syndrome. Random hexamers primed reverse transcription of about 0.5 to 1 ug RNA. TCRdb passed the immunoSEQ multiplex PCR reads through MiXCR, listing each CDR3 protein once. The sample contains roughly 150,000 distinct CDR3 sequences, around 95% of which appear only once. The origin of this receptor is a human donor with multiple sclerosis. Material for sequencing was CD8+ T cells from PBMCs.

The CDR3 region has the DNA TGTGCCAGCAGCAGGGACAAGCACAATCAGCCCCAGCATTTT. Translating it yields CASSRDKHNQPQHF. The rearrangement joins TRBV28 to TRBJ1-5, with D maybe TRBD1 (6 bases). Germline CDR1 MDHEN, CDR2 SYDVKM. Trimming shortened V by 6 bases and J by 3 bases, and 12 bases separated the two germline ends. The CDR3 spans 14 residues.